A selection of T cell receptor beta chains follows, all from one sample in a study of blood T cell repertoires in COVID-19. Only in-frame clones appear in the TCRdb table, and some are missing; sequencing was by immunoSEQ multiplex PCR. The sample records approximately 150,000 clones, approximately 80% being singletons. Sequencing used peripheral blood. The receptors were sampled from a woman aged 55-69 years with acute or convalescent COVID-19. The CDR3 runs from the conserved cysteine through the conserved F or W. D genes are given only for firm matches. The size field is filled for only some rows; it gives once, few, many or a size class.

clone_size j_call d_call v_call cdr3_nt cdr3_aa
- TRBJ2-1 - TRBV9 TGTGCCAGCAGCGTAGATACTCCTCCGTACAATGAGCAGTTCTTC CASSVDTPPYNEQFF
- TRBJ1-2 - TRBV30 TGTGCCTGGAGCGGCCAGGGAAACCATGGCTACACCTTC CAWSGQGNHGYTF
- TRBJ2-1 - TRBV21-1 TGTGCCAGCAGCAAAGGAGGGGGGGGCCTGTCCTACAATGAGCAGTTCTTC CASSKGGGGLSYNEQFF
- TRBJ2-3 - TRBV27 TGTGCCAGCACCCGGAGGGCCGGATCAGATACGCAGTATTTT CASTRRAGSDTQYF
- TRBJ2-5 - TRBV20-1 TGCAGTGCTAGTTTGGCAGGGGGGCCCCAAGAGACCCAGTACTTC CSASLAGGPQETQYF
- TRBJ1-5 - TRBV4-1 TGCGCCAGCAGCCCGTCGACCGCGGTAACCGTCCGGCCCCAGCATTTT CASSPSTAVTVRPQHF
- TRBJ2-5 TRBD2 TRBV12-3/TRBV12-4 TGTGCCAGCAGCCAGCAAACCCTTAGCGGGAGGGACTTC CASSQQTLSGRDF
- TRBJ1-1 - TRBV28 TGTGCCAGCAGCCCATCCCGGGGGGCGCAGGTTACTGAAGCTTTCTTT CASSPSRGAQVTEAFF
- TRBJ2-3 - TRBV7-2 TGTGCCAGCAGCCCCGCCCTAATCACAGATACGCAGTATTTT CASSPALITDTQYF
- TRBJ2-1 TRBD2 TRBV5-1 TGCGCCAGCAGCTTGGGCGGGGGATACAATGAGCAGTTCTTC CASSLGGGYNEQFF
few TRBJ1-2 TRBD1 TRBV28 TGTGCCAGCAGGAGGACAGGGGGAGGCTATGGCTACACCTTC CASRRTGGGYGYTF
- TRBJ2-7 - TRBV21-1 TGTGCCAGCAGCAAAGCTGCAGGGAAGTACGAGCAGTACTTC CASSKAAGKYEQYF
- TRBJ2-6 - TRBV28 TGTGCCAGCAGCCTATCTGGGGCCAACGTCCTGACTTTC CASSLSGANVLTF
few TRBJ2-7 TRBD2 TRBV10-3 TGTGCCATCACTGAGACTAGCGGGAGACACGAGCAGTACTTC CAITETSGRHEQYF
- TRBJ2-2 - TRBV10-1 TGCGCCAGCAGACAGGGCAGTACCGGGGAGCTGTTTTTT CASRQGSTGELFF
once TRBJ2-2 - TRBV7-2 TGTGCCAGCAGCTTAAGGCTAGCCGGGCCCGGGGAGCTGTTTTTT CASSLRLAGPGELFF
- TRBJ1-5 - TRBV6-1 TGTGCCAGCAGTGAACCAGGCAGGGTGAGTCAGCCCCAGCATTTT CASSEPGRVSQPQHF
- TRBJ2-3 TRBD2 TRBV19 TGTGCCAGTATTTCTAGCGGGAGAGGGACAGATACGCAGTATTTT CASISSGRGTDTQYF
- TRBJ1-3 - TRBV12-3/TRBV12-4 TGTGCCAGCAGGATCGGCCAGGCCACCACCATATATTTT CASRIGQATTIYF
- TRBJ2-5 - TRBV21-1 TGTGCCACCCTTTTCTCTCCGGGAGAGACCCAGTACTTC CATLFSPGETQYF
- TRBJ2-3 - TRBV5-1 TGCGCCAGCAGCCCGGAGGGGGGGAGAACAGATACGCAGTATTTT CASSPEGGRTDTQYF
- TRBJ2-2 TRBD2 TRBV28 TGTGCCAGCAGTTCCTTCCTCTCTAGCGGGAGAAGCACCGGGGAGCTGTTTTTT CASSSFLSSGRSTGELFF
- TRBJ2-1 TRBD1 TRBV5-1 TGCGCCAGCAGCTTGCTGGGACAGGGGGCGGCCGGGGGTGAGCAGTTCTTC CASSLLGQGAAGGEQFF
- TRBJ2-3 TRBD2 TRBV28 TGTGCCAGCCTGGCGCTAGCGGGAGGAACAACCACAGATACGCAGTATTTT CASLALAGGTTTDTQYF
few TRBJ2-7 - TRBV27 TGTGCCAGCAGTCCCATCCCGGGATTTACCAACGAGCAGTACTTC CASSPIPGFTNEQYF
- TRBJ2-1 TRBD2 TRBV7-9 TGTGCCAGCACCAAAAAGGCTAGCGGGGATGAGCAGTTCTTC CASTKKASGDEQFF
- TRBJ2-7 - TRBV5-1 TGCGCCAGCAGCTCCGGGGGGCCCTACGAGCAGTACTTC CASSSGGPYEQYF
- TRBJ1-1 - TRBV6-1 TGTGCCAGCAGTGAAGGTGTAGTCATGAACACTGAAGCTTTCTTT CASSEGVVMNTEAFF
few TRBJ1-1 - TRBV9 TGTGCCAGCAGCGTATTTCAGGGGAACACTGAAGCTTTCTTT CASSVFQGNTEAFF
- TRBJ2-7 TRBD2 TRBV7-2 TGTGCCAGCAGCCAATCGAGCGGGAGACCCCGGGAGCAGTACTTC CASSQSSGRPREQYF
- TRBJ1-1 - TRBV2 TGTGCCAGCAGTGGGGGGGTTGAGTACCGACATTCGTTT CASSGGVEYRHSF
- TRBJ1-3 - TRBV5-1 TGCGCCAGCAGCTTGGACAGGGTGTCTGGAAACACCATATATTTT CASSLDRVSGNTIYF
- TRBJ2-1 - TRBV11-3 TGTGCCAGCAGCGTGACTAGTCTCAATGAGCAGTTCTTC CASSVTSLNEQFF
- TRBJ1-2 - TRBV27 TGTGCCAGCAGTTCCGAGCCCCGGGACACCCGAACCGGGGGCTACACCTTC CASSSEPRDTRTGGYTF
- TRBJ1-6 TRBD1 TRBV4-1 TGCGCCAGCAGCCGGGACAGTCCAAATTCACCCCTCCACTTT CASSRDSPNSPLHF
- TRBJ1-6 TRBD1 TRBV7-9 TGTGCCAGCAGCCGACTTACCGGGACAGCGAATTCACCCCTCCACTTT CASSRLTGTANSPLHF
few TRBJ1-1 - TRBV15 TGTGCCACCAGCAGAGATTTTAACCTAGCGAACACTGAAGCTTTCTTT CATSRDFNLANTEAFF
- TRBJ1-5 - TRBV10-3 TGTGCCATCAAAGGGGCGGATCCACAGCCCCAGCATTTT CAIKGADPQPQHF
- TRBJ2-7 TRBD1 TRBV11-2 TGTGCCAGCAGCTTAATCGGGACAGGGAGCCACGAGCAGTACTTC CASSLIGTGSHEQYF
few TRBJ2-3 TRBD1 TRBV6-2/TRBV6-3 TGTGCCAGCAGTCAACAGGGGGTATCAGATACGCAGTATTTT CASSQQGVSDTQYF
- TRBJ2-1 - TRBV7-9 TGTGCCAGCAGCTTAGCTGGGAGCGCCGGAGGGCAGTTCTTC CASSLAGSAGGQFF
once TRBJ1-5 - TRBV7-8 TGTGCCAGCAGCTTTTCGGGATCTAATCAGCCCCAGCATTTT CASSFSGSNQPQHF
few TRBJ2-5 - TRBV6-5 TGTGCCAGCAGGCCAACTACAGGGACGACCCAGTACTTC CASRPTTGTTQYF
- TRBJ2-1 - TRBV15 TGTGCCACCAGCAGAGAGGCGGCCGGAAGCGATGAGCAGTTCTTC CATSREAAGSDEQFF
- TRBJ2-5 - TRBV14 TGTGCCAGCTCCCTCGTAGGGGCCCAAGAGACCCAGTACTTC CASSLVGAQETQYF
once TRBJ1-6 - TRBV9 TGTGCCAGCAGCGCTAGTTGGGGGGGCGGATCAAATTCACCCCTCCACTTT CASSASWGGGSNSPLHF
few TRBJ1-2 - TRBV29-1 TGCAGCGTTGAAGGGGCTAACATTGGCTACACCTTC CSVEGANIGYTF
once TRBJ1-2 - TRBV4-1 TGCGCCAGCAGCCCGGGGGTTCTTTATGGCTACACCTTC CASSPGVLYGYTF
- TRBJ1-2 TRBD1 TRBV30 TGTGCCTGGAGAGGGGGCAGTAACTATGGCTACACCTTC CAWRGGSNYGYTF